This TCR beta chain was recorded in a study of siplizumab effects on memory and regulatory T cells. Study-wide results and limits: It seemed that naive T cells were more diverse than memory cells and were major contributors to the alloresponse. Proliferating siplizumab-culture Treg suppressive function went unconfirmed. For mappable alloreactive CD4+ clones, the mean Treg-derived fraction was around 74% with siplizumab and 26.9% in controls.

Repertoires were generated with immunoSEQ multiplex PCR, while TCRdb's copy carries only in-frame clones and drops some. The table includes around 110,000 clones, roughly 94% detected once. Points on this clone: The antigen is unknown.

The junction had 2 bases not matched to a gene; V was cut back by 2 bases and J by 0 bases. The length of the CDR3 is 15 residues. The V gene's germline CDR1 is MNHNY and CDR2 SVGAGI (reference sequence). Sequences were obtained from non-Treg CD4+ T cells sorted from blood. The clonotype was recovered from a human donor in good health. V is TRBV6-6 and J is TRBJ2-3; 7 bases align to TRBD2. CDR3 DNA sequence: TGTGCCAGCAGTTACAAACTAGCGAGCACAGATACGCAGTATTTT. This gives the protein CASSYKLASTDTQYF.